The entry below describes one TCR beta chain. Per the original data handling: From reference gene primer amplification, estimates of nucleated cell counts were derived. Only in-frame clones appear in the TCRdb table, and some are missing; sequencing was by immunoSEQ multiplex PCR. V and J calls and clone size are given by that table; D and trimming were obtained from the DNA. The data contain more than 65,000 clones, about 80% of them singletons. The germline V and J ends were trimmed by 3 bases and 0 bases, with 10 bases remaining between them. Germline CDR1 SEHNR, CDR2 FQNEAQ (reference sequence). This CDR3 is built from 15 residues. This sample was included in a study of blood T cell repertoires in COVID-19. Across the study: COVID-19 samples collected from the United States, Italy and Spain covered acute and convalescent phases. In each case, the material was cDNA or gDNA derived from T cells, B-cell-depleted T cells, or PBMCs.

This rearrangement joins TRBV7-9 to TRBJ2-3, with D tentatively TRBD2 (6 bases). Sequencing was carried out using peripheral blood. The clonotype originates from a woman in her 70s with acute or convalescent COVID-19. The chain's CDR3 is CASSLEGASTDTQYF. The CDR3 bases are TGTGCCAGCAGCTTGGAGGGAGCTAGCACAGATACGCAGTATTTT.